This TCR beta chain comes out of a study of control samples from healthy donors and cancer patients. The V end lost 3 bases, the J end lost 1 base, and 12 bases lay between the germline ends. Germline lookup yields CDR1 LGHNA and CDR2 YSLEER. This CDR3 is built from 16 residues. Only in-frame clones appear in the TCRdb table, and some are missing; sequencing was by immunoSEQ multiplex PCR. The table records some 150,000 clones, 85% to 95% of them present only once. V and J are TRBV4-3 and TRBJ1-4; maybe TRBD1 (5 bases). The sample was blood. The clonotype was recovered from a man in his forties in good health. The DNA for the CDR3 is TGCGCCAGCAGCCAGGCCGCGGGGCAAACTAATGAAAAACTGTTTTTT. Translating it yields CASSQAAGQTNEKLFF.